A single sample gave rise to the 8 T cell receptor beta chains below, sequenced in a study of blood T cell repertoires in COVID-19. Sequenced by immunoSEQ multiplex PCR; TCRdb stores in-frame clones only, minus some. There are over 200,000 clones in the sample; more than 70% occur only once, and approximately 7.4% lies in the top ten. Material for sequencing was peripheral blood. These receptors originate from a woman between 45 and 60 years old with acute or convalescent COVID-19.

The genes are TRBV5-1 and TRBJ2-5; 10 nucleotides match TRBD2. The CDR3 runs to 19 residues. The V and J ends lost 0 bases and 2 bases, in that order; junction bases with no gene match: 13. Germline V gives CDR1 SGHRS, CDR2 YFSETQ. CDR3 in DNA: TGCGCCAGCAGCTTGGAGAGGGCTAGCGGGAGAAAGGGGCAAGAGACCCAGTACTTC. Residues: CASSLERASGRKGQETQYF.

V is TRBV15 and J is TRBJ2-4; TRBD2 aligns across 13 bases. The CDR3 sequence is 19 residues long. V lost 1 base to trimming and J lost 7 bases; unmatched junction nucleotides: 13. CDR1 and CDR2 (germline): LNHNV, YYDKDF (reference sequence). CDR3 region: CATSRVLAGGGAKINIQYF. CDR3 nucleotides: TGTGCCACCAGCAGAGTACTAGCGGGAGGGGGGGCGAAAATTAACATTCAGTACTTC. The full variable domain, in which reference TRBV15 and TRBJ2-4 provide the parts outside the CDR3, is DAMVIQNPRYQVTQFGKPVTLSCSQTLNHNVMYWYQQKSSQAPKLLFHYYDKDFNNEADTPDNFQSRRPNTSFCFLDIRSPGLGDTAMYLCATSRVLAGGGAKINIQYFGAGTRLSVL.

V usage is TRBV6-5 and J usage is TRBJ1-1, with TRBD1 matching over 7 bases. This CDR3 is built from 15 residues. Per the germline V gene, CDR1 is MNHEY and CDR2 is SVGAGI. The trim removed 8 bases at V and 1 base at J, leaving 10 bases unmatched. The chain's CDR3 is CASAPETGANTEAFF. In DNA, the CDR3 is TGTGCCAGCGCTCCAGAAACAGGGGCGAACACTGAAGCTTTCTTT.

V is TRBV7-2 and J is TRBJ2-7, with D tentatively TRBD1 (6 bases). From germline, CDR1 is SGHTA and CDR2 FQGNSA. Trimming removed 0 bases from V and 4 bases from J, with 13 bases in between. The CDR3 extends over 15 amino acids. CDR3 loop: CASSLAGGKGYEQYF. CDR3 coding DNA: TGTGCCAGCAGCTTAGCTGGGGGCAAGGGGTACGAGCAGTACTTC.

The DNA of the CDR3 is TGTGCCACCAGTGGTCGACTAGCGCGGGGATACAATGAGCAGTTCTTC. This codes for CATSGRLARGYNEQFF. The V and J genes are TRBV24-1 and TRBJ2-1; 8 positions match TRBD2. The V gene end was trimmed by 5 bases and the J gene end by 4 bases; junction bases not matched to a gene: 9. The CDR3 length is 16 residues. Germline V lookup: CDR1 KGHDR, CDR2 SFDVKD.

This CDR3 is CASSFGGEGELFF. The CDR3 bases are TGTGCCAGCAGCTTTGGGGGCGAGGGGGAGCTGTTTTTT. V is TRBV5-6 and J is TRBJ2-2; perhaps TRBD1 as D (6 bases). Per the germline V gene, CDR1 is SGHDT and CDR2 is YYEEEE. V was pared by 2 bases and J by 8 bases, with 10 bases between. There are 13 residues in the CDR3.

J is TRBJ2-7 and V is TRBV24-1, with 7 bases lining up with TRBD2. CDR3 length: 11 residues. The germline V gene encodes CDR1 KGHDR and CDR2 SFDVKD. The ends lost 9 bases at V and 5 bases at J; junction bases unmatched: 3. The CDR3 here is CATGAGDEQYF. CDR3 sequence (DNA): TGTGCCACCGGGGCGGGGGACGAGCAGTACTTC.

CDR3 DNA sequence: TGTGCCAGCAACGTGGGGCAGGGGGACACCGGGGAGCTGTTTTTT. It is translated as CASNVGQGDTGELFF. This chain links TRBV27 with TRBJ2-2; 7 positions agree with TRBD1. The V gene's germline CDR1 is MNHEY and CDR2 SMNVEV (reference sequence). V lost 7 bases to trimming and J lost 3 bases; unmatched junction nucleotides: 8. CDR3 length equals 15 residues.